Each of the 15 T cell receptor beta chains below was sequenced from the same sample in a study of persistence of HIV-infected CD4 T cells. The libraries were made with immunoSEQ version 4 in survey mode. Produced via immunoSEQ multiplex PCR; TCRdb's table is partial and in-frame only. The sample holds tens of thousands of clones, less than 85% seen once. Overlapping HIV-1 Gag 15-mer peptides at approximately 1 ug per peptide per mL were used. CD40L-negative CD69-negative CD45RO-high memory CD4+ T cells were sorted as populations depleted of antigen-responding cells. For these TCRs, the target antigens are not known. Source: CD4+ T cells sorted from PBMCs after 18-hour stimulation, taken from a patient who received antiretroviral therapy. These receptors were taken from an adult man with HIV who was CMV-seropositive.

This clone occurred a few times. This sequence joins TRBV2 and TRBJ1-6; D possibly corresponds to TRBD1 (5 bases). Germline-derived CDR1 and CDR2 are SNHLY and FYNNEI. The length of the CDR3 is 16 residues. The V end lost 8 bases, the J end lost 0 bases, and 14 bases lay between the germline ends. This chain's CDR3 is CASRGDPSSYNSPLHF. The CDR3 DNA reads TGTGCCAGCCGAGGGGATCCTAGCTCCTATAATTCACCCCTCCACTTT.

This chain joins TRBV9 and TRBJ1-1, with TRBD1 matching 7 bases. The V segment lost 4 bases and the J segment 0 bases; nucleotides outside the gene matches: 3. CDR1 and CDR2 from the germline V gene are SGDLS and YYNGEE. The CDR3 covers 14 residues. The CDR3 here is CASSSRGLNTEAFF. CDR3 in DNA: TGTGCCAGCAGCTCGAGGGGGCTGAACACTGAAGCTTTCTTT.

This clone was found a few times. V usage is TRBV7-3 and J usage is TRBJ2-5; 8 nucleotides agree with TRBD1. V dropped 5 bases and J dropped 7; count of bases not matched to a gene: 9. The CDR3 runs 14 residues. CDR1 SGHTA and CDR2 FQGTGA come from the germline V gene. CDR3 sequence (DNA): TGTGCCAGCAGCCCCTTCAGGGGGCGGGTGACCCAGTACTTC. Translated, it gives CASSPFRGRVTQYF. The full variable domain, completed using reference TRBV7-3 and TRBJ2-5, is GAGVSQTPSNKVTEKGKYVELRCDPISGHTALYWYRQSLGQGPEFLIYFQGTGAADDSGLPNDRFFAVRPEGSVSTLKIQRTERGDSAVYLCASSPFRGRVTQYFGPGTRLLVL.

This clone showed up just a few times. The chain combines TRBV7-2 with TRBJ1-6, with a tentative D call TRBD1 (5 bases). This CDR3 region has 15 residues. Germline V lookup: CDR1 SGHTA, CDR2 FQGNSA. Trimming took 5 bases from V and 8 from J, leaving 16 bases between them. The CDR3 region has the DNA TGTGCCAGCAGCGTACAGGCGGTGCGGGATTCACCCCTCCACTTT. It specifies CASSVQAVRDSPLHF.

The rearrangement uses TRBV18 and TRBJ1-5, with 7 bases fitting TRBD1. V lost 6 bases to trimming and J lost 6 bases; unmatched junction nucleotides: 11. Germline-derived CDR1 and CDR2 are KGHSH and LQKENI. There are 15 residues in the CDR3. The CDR3 reads CASSPAGAGGQPQHF. CDR3 nucleotide sequence: TGTGCCAGCTCCCCAGCAGGGGCAGGGGGTCAGCCCCAGCATTTT.

The V gene is TRBV6-2 or TRBV6-3, the J gene TRBJ1-2; D remains unclear. Germline values: CDR1 MNHEY, CDR2 SVGEGT. CDR3 length equals 15 residues. Trimming removed 5 bases from V and 0 bases from J, with 13 bases in between. This chain's CDR3 is CASSPVTLANYGYTF. The CDR3 DNA reads as TGTGCCAGCAGTCCCGTGACACTTGCTAACTATGGCTACACCTTC.

This rearrangement joins TRBV19 to TRBJ2-1; tentatively, D is TRBD2 (5 bases). This CDR3 has 14 residues. Trimming took 3 bases from V and 7 from J, leaving 13 bases between them. CDR1 LNHDA and CDR2 SQIVND come from the germline V gene (reference sequence). CDR3 DNA: TGTGCCAGTAGTATCATCGGTAGGAGGAATGAGCAGTTCTTC. Encoded protein: CASSIIGRRNEQFF.

The rearrangement uses TRBV6-5 and TRBJ2-3; D may be TRBD2 (7 bases). Trimming left V 4 bases short and J 3 bases short, with 11 bases between. Germline lookup yields CDR1 MNHEY and CDR2 SVGAGI. The CDR3 extends over 14 amino acids. The DNA of the CDR3 is TGTGCCAGCAGTTTGGGGGGGCTAACAGATACGCAGTATTTT. Translation: CASSLGGLTDTQYF.

The chain employs TRBV15 and TRBJ1-3; TRBD1 might be the D (5 bases). Between the trimmed V and J ends, which lost 3 bases and 2 bases, there was a span of 11 bases. Germline CDR1 reads LNHNV; CDR2 reads YYDKDF (reference sequence). The CDR3 is 15 amino acids. The CDR3 nucleotides read TGTGCCACCAGCAGCGATCTGGGGGCTGGAAACACCATATATTTT. Protein: CATSSDLGAGNTIYF.

This chain connects TRBV28 to TRBJ2-7; 10 bases are a match to TRBD1. The CDR3 totals 14 residues. Per the germline V gene, CDR1 is MDHEN and CDR2 is SYDVKM. V shed 5 bases, J shed 6 bases, and the junction held 7 bases outside the gene matches. CDR3 region: CASSLTGTGVEQYF. Here the CDR3 DNA reads TGTGCCAGCAGTCTCACCGGGACAGGGGTCGAGCAGTACTTC.

CDR3 sequence reads: CASSPMDRGRNIQYF. CDR3 in DNA: TGCGCCAGCAGCCCCATGGACAGGGGGAGAAACATTCAGTACTTC. The rearrangement uses TRBV5-1 and TRBJ2-4; 10 bases align to TRBD1. CDR3 size: 15 residues. Germline V CDR1 and CDR2: SGHRS, YFSETQ. The trim removed 4 bases at V and 6 bases at J, leaving 7 bases unmatched. The full variable domain, rest sourced from reference TRBV5-1 and TRBJ2-4, is KAGVTQTPRYLIKTRGQQVTLSCSPISGHRSVSWYQQTPGQGLQFLFEYFSETQRNKGNFPGRFSGRQFSNSRSEMNVSTLELGDSALYLCASSPMDRGRNIQYFGAGTRLSVL.

The V gene is TRBV14, the J gene TRBJ2-7, with a possible D match to TRBD2 (5 bases). The V gene lost 4 bases and the J gene lost 0 bases, with 13 bases spanning the gap. Germline loops: CDR1 SGHDN, CDR2 FVKESK. The CDR3 totals 15 residues. CDR3 sequence reads: CASSRTDWDSYEQYF. The CDR3 bases are TGTGCCAGCAGCCGAACGGACTGGGACTCCTACGAGCAGTACTTC.

For this clone: It is unclear where the CDR3 begins or ends on the DNA, so no DNA is shown, and the CDR3 is as TCRdb lists it. The rearrangement uses TRBV29-1 and TRBJ1-2; TRBD1 is the table's D call, not checked against the DNA. The CDR3 is 16 amino acids in total, end residues counted. Looked up from germline, CDR1 is SQVTM and CDR2 is ANQGSEA. The chain's CDR3 is CSVDSFGDGGADGYTF.

The chain employs TRBV5-1 and TRBJ2-7, with 7 bases fitting TRBD1. The ends lost 4 bases at V and 4 bases at J; junction bases unmatched: 14. There are 16 residues in the CDR3. CDR1 and CDR2 (germline): SGHRS, YFSETQ. The CDR3 loop is CASSLTGALTLYEQYF. As DNA, the CDR3 is TGCGCCAGCAGCCTAACAGGGGCCCTAACCTTATACGAGCAGTACTTC.

The V call is TRBV2, the J call TRBJ1-4; weak D call: TRBD1 (5 bases). The CDR3 runs 14 residues. In germline, CDR1 is SNHLY, CDR2 FYNNEI. V shed 8 bases and J shed 4 bases, with 14 bases lying between them. The CDR3 spells CASRPHRNNEKLFF. In DNA form, the CDR3 reads TGTGCCAGCCGTCCTCACAGGAATAATGAAAAACTGTTTTTT.